This TCR beta chain stems from a study of CD8+CD57+ T cells in acquired aplastic anemia. Study-wide context: The average for DNA from sorted CD4+ and CD8+ cells was roughly 3 ug.

The template used for profiling TCR beta VDJ and CDR3 was genomic DNA. TCRdb ran MiXCR on the reads and lists one entry per CDR3 protein. The data show around 430,000 distinct CDR3 sequences, around a third seen once. This clonotype turned up a few times. Selection for sequencing was limited to patients who had shown CD8+CD57+ cell expansion by flow cytometry. The patients all had a severe acquired aplastic anemia diagnosis. The study sampled blood from patients who had received no therapy. The receptor was isolated from a human donor with aplastic anemia. The sequenced material came from sorted CD4+, CD8+, or CD8+CD57+ T cells (not recorded which) from PBMCs.

The CDR3 nucleotides are TGTGCCAGCAGTTATTTCCGGGACAGGGGCGTTAGCACAGATACGCAGTATTTT. It specifies CASSYFRDRGVSTDTQYF. The V call is TRBV6-9, the J call TRBJ2-3; 10 nucleotides line up with TRBD1. Germline assignment: CDR1 MNHGY and CDR2 SVAAGI. The CDR3 extends over 18 amino acids. Trimming at V came to 1 base and at J to 0 bases, leaving 7 bases not matched to a gene.